This T cell receptor beta chain stems from a study of early T cells in non-severe SARS-CoV-2 infection. The overall study: Sequencing input comprised bulk RNA from unsorted whole blood; chain pairing was not available. Overall study results and limits: VDJdb-based annotation leaned toward anti-spike CD8 responses and missed private and CD4 specificities.

In this sample, this clonotype turned up many times. Its target is not known. Attachment of unique molecular identifiers to individual cDNA molecules was performed. TCRdb reprocessed the 5' RACE reads via MiXCR and lists one record per CDR3 protein. The sample gives some 82,000 distinct CDR3 sequences, roughly 5.7% of which show up once; 6.5% to 9% is in the top ten. Material: whole blood. The sequence came from an adult who was a healthcare worker with PCR-confirmed SARS-CoV-2 infection or an uninfected control (not recorded which).

CDR3: CASRVTGNSNQPQHF. The CDR3 bases are TGTGCCAGCAGAGTGACAGGGAACAGCAATCAGCCCCAGCATTTT. The chain recombines TRBV5-5 with TRBJ1-5; 7 bases fit TRBD1. J lost 1 base, V lost 5 bases, and 6 bases had no gene match. The CDR3 runs to 15 residues. Germline CDR1 reads SGHKS; CDR2 reads YYEKEE (reference sequence).